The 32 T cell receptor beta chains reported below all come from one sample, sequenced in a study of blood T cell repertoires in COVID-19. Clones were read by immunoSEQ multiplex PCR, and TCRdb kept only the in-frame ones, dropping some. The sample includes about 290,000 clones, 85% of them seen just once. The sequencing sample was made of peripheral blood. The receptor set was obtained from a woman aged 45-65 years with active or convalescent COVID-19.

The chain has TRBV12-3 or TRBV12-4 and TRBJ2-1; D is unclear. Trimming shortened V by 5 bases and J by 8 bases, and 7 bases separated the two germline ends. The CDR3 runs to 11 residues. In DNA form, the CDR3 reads TGTGCCAGCAGTGTCCGGGATGAGCAGTTCTTC. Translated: CASSVRDEQFF.

CDR3 residues: CASSQDGGGLFF. As DNA, the CDR3 is TGTGCCAGCAGCCAAGATGGGGGCGGACTGTTTTTT. The rearrangement joins TRBV3-1 (or the pseudogene TRBV3-2) to TRBJ1-4; perhaps TRBD1 as D (6 bases). V was clipped by 0 bases and J by 13 bases, with 9 bases between them. The CDR3 contains 12 residues. Germline V gene lookup returns CDR1 LGHDT and CDR2 YNNKEL (reference sequence).

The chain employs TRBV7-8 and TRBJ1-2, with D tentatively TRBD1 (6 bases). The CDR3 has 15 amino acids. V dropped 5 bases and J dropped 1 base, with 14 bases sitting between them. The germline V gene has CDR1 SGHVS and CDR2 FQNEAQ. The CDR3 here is CASSTRTDINYGYTF. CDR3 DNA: TGTGCCAGCAGCACAAGGACAGATATTAACTATGGCTACACCTTC.

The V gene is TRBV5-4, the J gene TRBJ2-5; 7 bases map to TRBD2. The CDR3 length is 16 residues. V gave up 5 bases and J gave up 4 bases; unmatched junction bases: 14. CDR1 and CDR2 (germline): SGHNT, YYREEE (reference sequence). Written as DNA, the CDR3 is TGTGCCAGCAGTTCTGCCTCCGGGACTATACGAGAGACCCAGTACTTC. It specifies CASSSASGTIRETQYF.

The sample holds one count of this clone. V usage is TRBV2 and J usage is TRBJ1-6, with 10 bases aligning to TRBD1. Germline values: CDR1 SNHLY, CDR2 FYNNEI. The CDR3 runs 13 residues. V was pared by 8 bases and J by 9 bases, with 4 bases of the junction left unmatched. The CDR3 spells CASDRDRGSPLHF. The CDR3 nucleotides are TGTGCCAGCGACCGGGACAGGGGTTCACCCCTCCACTTT.

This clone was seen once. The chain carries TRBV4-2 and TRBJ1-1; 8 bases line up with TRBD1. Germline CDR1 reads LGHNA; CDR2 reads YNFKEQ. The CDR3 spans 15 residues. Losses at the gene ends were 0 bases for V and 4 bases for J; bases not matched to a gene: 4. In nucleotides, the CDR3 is TGTGCCAGCAGCCAAGAGAGGACAGGGCTCACTGAAGCTTTCTTT. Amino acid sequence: CASSQERTGLTEAFF.

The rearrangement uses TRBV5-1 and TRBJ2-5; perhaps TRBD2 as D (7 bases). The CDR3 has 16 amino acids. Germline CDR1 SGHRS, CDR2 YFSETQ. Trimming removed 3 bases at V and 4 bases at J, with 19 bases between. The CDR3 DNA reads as TGCGCCAGCAGCTCCGCGGTAGGGGGGGAACGAGAGACCCAGTACTTC. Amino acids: CASSSAVGGERETQYF. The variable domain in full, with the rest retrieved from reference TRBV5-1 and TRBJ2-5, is KAGVTQTPRYLIKTRGQQVTLSCSPISGHRSVSWYQQTPGQGLQFLFEYFSETQRNKGNFPGRFSGRQFSNSRSEMNVSTLELGDSALYLCASSSAVGGERETQYFGPGTRLLVL.

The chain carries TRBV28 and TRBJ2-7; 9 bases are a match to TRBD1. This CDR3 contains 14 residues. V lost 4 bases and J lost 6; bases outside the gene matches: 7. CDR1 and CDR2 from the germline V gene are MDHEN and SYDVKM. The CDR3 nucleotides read TGTGCCAGCAGTTCACCCGGGACAGGGACCGAGCAGTACTTC. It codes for CASSSPGTGTEQYF.

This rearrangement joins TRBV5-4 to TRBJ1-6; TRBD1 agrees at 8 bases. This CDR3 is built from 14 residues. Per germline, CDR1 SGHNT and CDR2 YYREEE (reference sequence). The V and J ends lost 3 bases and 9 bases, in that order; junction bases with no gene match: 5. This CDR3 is CASSSRGLTSPLHF. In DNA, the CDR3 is TGTGCCAGCAGCTCCAGGGGGCTGACTTCACCCCTCCACTTT.

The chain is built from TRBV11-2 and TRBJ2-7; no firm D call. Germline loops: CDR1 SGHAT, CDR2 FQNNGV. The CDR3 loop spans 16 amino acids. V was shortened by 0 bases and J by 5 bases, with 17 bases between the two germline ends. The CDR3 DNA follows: TGTGCCAGCAGCTTAGACAACCCGATAAGAGGCGACGAGCAGTACTTC. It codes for CASSLDNPIRGDEQYF.

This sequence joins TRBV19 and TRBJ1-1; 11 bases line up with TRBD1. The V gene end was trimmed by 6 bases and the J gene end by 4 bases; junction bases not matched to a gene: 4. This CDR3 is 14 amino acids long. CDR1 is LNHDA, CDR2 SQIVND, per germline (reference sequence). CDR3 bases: TGTGCCAGTAGCATCGGACAGGGGGCCACTGAAGCTTTCTTT. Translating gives CASSIGQGATEAFF.

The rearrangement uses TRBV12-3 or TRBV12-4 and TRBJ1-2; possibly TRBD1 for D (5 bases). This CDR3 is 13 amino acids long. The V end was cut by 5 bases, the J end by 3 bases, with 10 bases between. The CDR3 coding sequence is TGTGCCAGCAGTCCCGCAGGGCACTATGGCTACACCTTC. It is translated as CASSPAGHYGYTF.

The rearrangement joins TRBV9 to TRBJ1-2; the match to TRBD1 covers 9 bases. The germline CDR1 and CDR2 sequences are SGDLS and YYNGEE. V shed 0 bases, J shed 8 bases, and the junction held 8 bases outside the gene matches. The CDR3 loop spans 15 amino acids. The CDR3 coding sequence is TGTGCCAGCAGCGTAGCCGTGACAGGGGGAGACGGCTACACCTTC. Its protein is CASSVAVTGGDGYTF.

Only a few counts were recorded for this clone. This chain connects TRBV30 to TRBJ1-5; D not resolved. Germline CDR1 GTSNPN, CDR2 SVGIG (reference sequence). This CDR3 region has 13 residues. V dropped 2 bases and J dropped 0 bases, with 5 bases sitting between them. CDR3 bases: TGTGCCTGGAGTTCAATTAGCAATCAGCCCCAGCATTTT. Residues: CAWSSISNQPQHF.

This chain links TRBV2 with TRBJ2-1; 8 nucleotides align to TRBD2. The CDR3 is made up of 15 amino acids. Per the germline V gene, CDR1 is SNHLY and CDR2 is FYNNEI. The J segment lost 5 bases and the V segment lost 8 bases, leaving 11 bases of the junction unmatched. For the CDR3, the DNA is TGTGCCAGCCTTGCCGGGAGGGATCAGAACAATGAGCAGTTCTTC. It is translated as CASLAGRDQNNEQFF.

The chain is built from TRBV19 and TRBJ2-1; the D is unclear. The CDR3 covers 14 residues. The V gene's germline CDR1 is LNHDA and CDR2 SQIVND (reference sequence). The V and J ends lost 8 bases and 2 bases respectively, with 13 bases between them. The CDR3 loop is CASGSRRTYNEQFF. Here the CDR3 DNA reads TGTGCCAGTGGCTCCCGCCGTACCTACAATGAGCAGTTCTTC.

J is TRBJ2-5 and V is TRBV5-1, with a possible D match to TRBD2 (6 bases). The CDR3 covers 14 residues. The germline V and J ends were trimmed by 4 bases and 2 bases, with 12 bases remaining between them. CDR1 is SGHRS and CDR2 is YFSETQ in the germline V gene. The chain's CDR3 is CASSKGTFQETQYF. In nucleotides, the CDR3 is TGCGCCAGCAGCAAAGGGACTTTTCAAGAGACCCAGTACTTC. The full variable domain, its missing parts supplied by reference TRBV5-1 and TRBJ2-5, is KAGVTQTPRYLIKTRGQQVTLSCSPISGHRSVSWYQQTPGQGLQFLFEYFSETQRNKGNFPGRFSGRQFSNSRSEMNVSTLELGDSALYLCASSKGTFQETQYFGPGTRLLVL.

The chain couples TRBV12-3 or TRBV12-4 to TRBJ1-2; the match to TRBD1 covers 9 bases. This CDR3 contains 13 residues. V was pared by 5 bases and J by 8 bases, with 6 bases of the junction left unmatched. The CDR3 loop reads CASSPGQGRGYTF. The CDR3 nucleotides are TGTGCCAGCAGTCCGGGACAGGGCCGGGGCTACACCTTC.

The CDR3 here is CASSSRPWGPEQYF. CDR3 DNA sequence: TGTGCCAGCAGTTCGCGCCCATGGGGCCCCGAGCAGTACTTC. The rearrangement links TRBV6-5 to TRBJ2-7, with a weak D call TRBD1 (5 bases). Germline CDR1 is MNHEY and CDR2 is SVGAGI. The CDR3 has 14 residues. V lost 4 bases and J lost 6, with 16 bases in between.

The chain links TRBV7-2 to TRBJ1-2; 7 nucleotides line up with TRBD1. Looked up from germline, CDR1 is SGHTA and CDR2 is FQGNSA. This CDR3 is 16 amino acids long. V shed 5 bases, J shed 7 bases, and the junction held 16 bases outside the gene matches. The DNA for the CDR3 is TGTGCCAGCAGCCCCTTCAGGGGGGCCACCTACTCTGGCTACACCTTC. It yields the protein CASSPFRGATYSGYTF.

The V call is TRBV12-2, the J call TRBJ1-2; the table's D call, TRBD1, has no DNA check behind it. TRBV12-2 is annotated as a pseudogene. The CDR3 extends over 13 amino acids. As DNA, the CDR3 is TGTGCAAGTCGCCCCCTGAGGACAGATGGCTACACCTTC. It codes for CASRPLRTDGYTF.

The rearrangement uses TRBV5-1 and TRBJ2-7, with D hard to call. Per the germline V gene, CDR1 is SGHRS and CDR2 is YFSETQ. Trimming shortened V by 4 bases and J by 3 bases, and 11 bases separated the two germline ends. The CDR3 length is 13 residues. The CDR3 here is CASSVVPSYEQYF. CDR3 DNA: TGCGCCAGCAGCGTGGTCCCCAGCTACGAGCAGTACTTC.

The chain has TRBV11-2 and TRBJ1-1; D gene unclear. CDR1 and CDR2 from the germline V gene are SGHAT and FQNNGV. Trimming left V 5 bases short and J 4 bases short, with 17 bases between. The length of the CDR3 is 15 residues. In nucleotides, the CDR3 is TGTGCCAGCAGCCCAAGACTATCGGAGGGCACTGAAGCTTTCTTT. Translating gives CASSPRLSEGTEAFF.

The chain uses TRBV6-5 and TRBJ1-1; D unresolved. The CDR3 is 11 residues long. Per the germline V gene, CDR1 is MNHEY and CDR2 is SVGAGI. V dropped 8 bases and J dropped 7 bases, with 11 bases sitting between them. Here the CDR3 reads CASARGSEAFF. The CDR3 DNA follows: TGTGCCAGCGCCCGAGGCAGTGAAGCTTTCTTT.

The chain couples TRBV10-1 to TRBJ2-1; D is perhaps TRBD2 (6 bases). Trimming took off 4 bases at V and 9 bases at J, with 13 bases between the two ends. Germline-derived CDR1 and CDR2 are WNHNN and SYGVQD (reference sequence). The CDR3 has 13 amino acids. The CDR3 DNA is TGCGCCAGCAGTGGGATTGGGAGGAGTGAGCAGTTCTTC. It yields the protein CASSGIGRSEQFF.

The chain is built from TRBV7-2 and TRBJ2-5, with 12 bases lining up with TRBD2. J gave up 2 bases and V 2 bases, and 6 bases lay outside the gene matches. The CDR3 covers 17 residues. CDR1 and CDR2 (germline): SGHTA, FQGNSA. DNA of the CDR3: TGTGCCAGCAGCTTAAGACCCGGACTAGCGGGGCAAGAGACCCAGTACTTC. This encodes CASSLRPGLAGQETQYF.

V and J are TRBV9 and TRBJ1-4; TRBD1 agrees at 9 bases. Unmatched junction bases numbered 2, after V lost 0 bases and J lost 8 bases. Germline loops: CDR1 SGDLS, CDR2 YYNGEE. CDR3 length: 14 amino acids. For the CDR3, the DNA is TGTGCCAGCAGCGTAGGGGACAGGGAGGAAAAACTGTTTTTT. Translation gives CASSVGDREEKLFF. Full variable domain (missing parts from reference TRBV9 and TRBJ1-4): DSGVTQTPKHLITATGQRVTLRCSPRSGDLSVYWYQQSLDQGLQFLIQYYNGEERAKGNILERFSAQQFPDLHSELNLSSLELGDSALYFCASSVGDREEKLFFGSGTQLSVL.

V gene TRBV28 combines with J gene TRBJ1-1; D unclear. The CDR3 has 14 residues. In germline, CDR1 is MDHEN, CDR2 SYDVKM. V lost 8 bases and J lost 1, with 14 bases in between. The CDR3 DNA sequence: TGTGCCAGCGTCCCCCCACAGCAGAACACTGAAGCTTTCTTT. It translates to CASVPPQQNTEAFF.

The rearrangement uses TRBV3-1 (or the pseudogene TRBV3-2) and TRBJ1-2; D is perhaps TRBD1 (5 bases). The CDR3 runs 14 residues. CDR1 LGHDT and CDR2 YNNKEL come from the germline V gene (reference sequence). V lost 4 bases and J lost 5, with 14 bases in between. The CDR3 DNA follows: TGTGCCAGCAGCCGTCAGACAGAGCCTTATGGCTACACCTTC. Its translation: CASSRQTEPYGYTF.

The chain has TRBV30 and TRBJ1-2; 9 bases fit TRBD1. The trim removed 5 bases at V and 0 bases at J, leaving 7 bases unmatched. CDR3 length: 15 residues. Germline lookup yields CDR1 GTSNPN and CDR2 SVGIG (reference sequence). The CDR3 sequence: CAWDGTGWANYGYTF. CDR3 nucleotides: TGTGCCTGGGATGGGACAGGGTGGGCTAACTATGGCTACACCTTC.

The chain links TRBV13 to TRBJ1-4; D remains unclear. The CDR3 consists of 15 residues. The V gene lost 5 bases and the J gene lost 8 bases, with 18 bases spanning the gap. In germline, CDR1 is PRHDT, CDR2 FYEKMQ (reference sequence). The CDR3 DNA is TGTGCCAGCAGCGTCCAAATTCAGACGGGGGAAAAACTGTTTTTT. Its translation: CASSVQIQTGEKLFF.

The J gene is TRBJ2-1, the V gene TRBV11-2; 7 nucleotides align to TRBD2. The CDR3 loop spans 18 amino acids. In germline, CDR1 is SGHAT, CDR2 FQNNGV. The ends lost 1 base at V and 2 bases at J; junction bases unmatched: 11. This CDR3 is CASSLAAGGGATYNEQFF. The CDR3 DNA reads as TGTGCCAGCAGCTTAGCTGCAGGCGGGGGAGCGACCTACAATGAGCAGTTCTTC. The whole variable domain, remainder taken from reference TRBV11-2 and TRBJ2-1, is EAGVAQSPRYKIIEKRQSVAFWCNPISGHATLYWYQQILGQGPKLLIQFQNNGVVDDSQLPKDRFSAERLKGVDSTLKIQPAKLEDSAVYLCASSLAAGGGATYNEQFFGPGTRLTVL.